This T cell receptor (beta chain) came from a study of T cell repertoires in cytomegalovirus infection (dated by TCRdb to about 2019). Notes on the research overall: Because public TCR beta signatures pointed to carriage of CMV infection together with the matching HLA type, the HLA type of each donor mattered for the analysis.

General conclusions and limits of the study: The ex vivo response was dominated by HLA-C-restricted CMV-specific TCR beta clonotypes, which also provided the single most frequent clonotype in two of eight donors. Cumulative frequency of public TCR beta family members discriminated carriers of CMV infection plus the relevant HLA type in this cohort and an independent roughly 350-donor cohort.

Worth noting for this clonotype: Its antigen is not yet known. Per-base quality was not reported, and no clone a single base away is much larger than it.

Sequenced using an Illumina HiSeq 1500. TCRdb reprocessed the public reads (quality trimming at Q25 with fastp, clone calling with MiXCR) and kept in-frame beta chains. Entries are consolidated by CDR3 protein sequence, retaining the most common genes and DNA. The sample table lists under 850,000 distinct CDR3 sequences, 35% of them with a count of one. Roughly 2.8% of the sample is in the top ten clones. Source material: PBMCs. The receptor's source is a human donor in good health (CMV status not recorded). Some clones in this sample may be carry-over from other donors' samples.

The nucleotides are TGTGCCAGCAGAAAGGGGACAGGGCAAGGCTACACCTTC. This gives the protein CASRKGTGQGYTF. The V and J genes are TRBV7-2 and TRBJ1-2; 9 of the junction bases match TRBD1. V has 6 bases trimmed and J has 8 bases trimmed; junction bases matching no gene number 7. The CDR3 goes from the cysteine to the phenylalanine over 13 residues. This entry keeps only the CDR3 DNA: 39 bases, framed from base 1. In the germline V gene, CDR1 corresponds to SGHTA and CDR2 to FQGNSA.